The clone carrying this T cell receptor beta chain has only a few counts. Its antigen is still unknown. The source of the sample is a study of regulatory T cells in long-lasting Graves disease. Study results and caveats: Persistent Graves' patients had lower TCR diversity than newly diagnosed ones. There was favoring of TRBV28, TRBJ1-2 and TRBJ2-5 in persistent disease.

Library construction for TCR beta used iRepertoire HTBI primers and Arm-PCR of CDR3 regions. TCRdb processed the multiplex PCR reads anew with MiXCR; each CDR3 protein has one entry. The profile shows around 460,000 distinct CDR3 sequences, 20% to 25% of them singletons. The sample's time point: persistent/refractory GD, antithyroid drugs over 5 years with positive TRAb. The authors made the TCR library using RNA they extracted from PBMCs. Looked up from germline, CDR1 is DFQATT and CDR2 is SNEGSKA (reference sequence). The V end was cut by 7 bases, the J end by 2 bases, with 12 bases between. The CDR3 runs to 13 residues.

The gene calls are TRBV20-1 and TRBJ1-5, with D unclear. Sequenced material: peripheral blood mononuclear cells (PBMCs), taken when the disease was refractory, from a patient treated with antithyroid drugs. This clonotype originated in a female donor with Graves disease. CDR3 sequence: CSGIMGGNQPQHF. The CDR3 region has the DNA TGCAGTGGAATTATGGGCGGCAATCAGCCCCAGCATTTT.